This T cell receptor (beta chain) was profiled in a study of beta chain features in type 1 diabetes. Overall study findings and caveats: A greater similarity of naive, central memory and Treg TCRB repertoires was seen among patients than among healthy donors.

Concerning this clone itself: Its antigen is unidentified.

Expressed TCRB transcripts got sequenced, as all isolated RNA was reverse transcribed. Sequencing was performed with immunoSEQ multiplex PCR; in TCRdb, only in-frame clones are kept and a portion is missing. Of under 900,000 clones in the sample, 17% were seen once. CDR3 size: 17 residues. Trimming removed 10 bases from V and 1 base from J; junction bases left unmatched: 13. Germline CDR1 and CDR2: MNHEY and SMNVEV (reference sequence). J is TRBJ2-6 and V is TRBV27; 7 bases line up with TRBD2. This sequence was found in a woman aged 18-30 years in good health. Sequenced sample: naive CD4+ T cells from blood. The CDR3 protein is CATRELGGRSGANVLTF. The CDR3 DNA reads TGTGCCACCCGGGAGTTGGGGGGGAGGTCTGGGGCCAACGTCCTGACTTTC.